This T cell receptor beta chain was documented in a study of identifying expanded T cells in peripheral blood. Study-wide results and caveats: About 1.2 clones differed between technical replicates, versus around 15 and 18 over time. Clone count variance between roughly two-week samples rose with total template count.

Trimming stripped 3 bases from V and 3 bases from J, with 11 bases between. This CDR3 contains 14 residues. The V gene's germline CDR1 is SGHDT and CDR2 YYEEEE. Assay: immunoSEQ multiplex PCR; the TCRdb copy retains only in-frame clones and omits some. The sample holds 100,000 to 150,000 clones, 86% seen once. This clone has only one observation. Its specificity is not known. Healthy donors had no documented immune events, such as infections, while sampled. The receptor comes from a person aged 18 to 75 in good health. The chain joins TRBV5-6 to TRBJ2-3; a possible D gene is TRBD2 (6 bases). Input material: blood. The CDR3 loop is CASSSPDYTDTQYF. The CDR3 region has the DNA TGTGCCAGCAGCTCCCCGGACTATACAGATACGCAGTATTTT.